The source of this T cell receptor (beta chain) is a study of molecular identifiers for immune sequencing clone quantification. Overall study findings and caveats: Spike-in Jurkat TCR RNA from a single cell reportedly registered among about a million naive cells.

Notes on this clonotype: Its antigen is unidentified. One junction end disagrees with the germline gene, perhaps due to a read error.

TCRdb reanalysed the PCR reads using MiXCR and keeps one entry per CDR3 protein. The sample lists 85,000 to 100,000 distinct CDR3 sequences; approximately 24% were seen once. Germline V lookup: CDR1 SQVTM, CDR2 ANQGSEA. There are 13 residues in the CDR3. The sample was naive CD8+ T cells from blood, with Jurkat cell RNA spiked in. Subset here: FACS-sorted CD8+CD4-CCR7+CD45RA+ naive T cells. The chain recombines TRBV29-1 with TRBJ1-1; D gene uncertain. The TCR originated in a human donor in good health. Some libraries in this study had Jurkat cell RNA spiked in. CDR3 loop: CSAEFVKDREAFF. The DNA for the CDR3 is TGCAGCGCTGAATTCGTAAAGGACCGTGAAGCTTTCTTT.